The 4 T cell receptor beta chains below were found in one sample sequenced in a study of OX40 agonist ivuxolimab in advanced cancers. Sequencing was performed with immunoSEQ multiplex PCR; in TCRdb, only in-frame clones are kept and a portion is missing. The sample lists some 80,000 clones; under 90% were seen once. The sequencing here drew on CD4+ or CD8+ T cells sorted from blood, taken in a trial of the OX40 agonist ivuxolimab. These receptors were collected from an adult with an advanced solid tumor such as melanoma, head and neck, liver or kidney cancer.

The chain uses TRBV5-1 and TRBJ1-5; D possibly corresponds to TRBD1 (6 bases). V gave up 0 bases and J gave up 6 bases, with 13 bases separating them. Germline CDR1 is SGHRS and CDR2 is YFSETQ. The CDR3 has 15 amino acids. The CDR3 region has the DNA TGCGCCAGCAGCTTGGAGGGGGGCAGGAGTCAGCCCCAGCATTTT. This codes for CASSLEGGRSQPQHF. Filled out from reference TRBV5-1 and TRBJ1-5, the complete variable domain reads KAGVTQTPRYLIKTRGQQVTLSCSPISGHRSVSWYQQTPGQGLQFLFEYFSETQRNKGNFPGRFSGRQFSNSRSEMNVSTLELGDSALYLCASSLEGGRSQPQHFGDGTRLSIL.

The chain combines TRBV11-3 with TRBJ2-7; 7 positions agree with TRBD2. J gave up 1 base and V 4 bases, and 10 bases lay outside the gene matches. The CDR3 contains 16 residues. Per the germline V gene, CDR1 is SGHNT and CDR2 is YENEEA. The CDR3 DNA follows: TGTGCCAGCAGCTCTGGGGCCGGGACTAAGTCCTACGAGCAGTACTTC. Translated, it gives CASSSGAGTKSYEQYF.

The chain carries TRBV28 and TRBJ1-3; TRBD1 agrees at 9 bases. V shed 0 bases and J 4 bases; nucleotides not matched to a gene: 10. This CDR3 has 18 amino acids. Germline V gene data show CDR1 as MDHEN and CDR2 as SYDVKM. CDR3 sequence (DNA): TGTGCCAGCAGTTTATGGGCCCTGGGACAGGGTGGAGGAAACACCATATATTTT. Its translation: CASSLWALGQGGGNTIYF.

The chain carries TRBV30 and TRBJ2-3; weak D call: TRBD1 (6 bases). V was trimmed by 1 base and J by 2 bases, leaving 13 bases between them. The CDR3 is 15 residues long. Germline values: CDR1 GTSNPN, CDR2 SVGIG (reference sequence). The CDR3 sequence is CAWSELGQPTDTQYF. The CDR3 DNA follows: TGTGCCTGGAGTGAGCTCGGACAGCCCACAGATACGCAGTATTTT.